A single sample is the source of the 4 T cell receptor beta chains below, sequenced in a study of T-cell reconstitution after alpha-beta-depleted transplantation in children. The library targeted TCRbeta and was prepared with unique molecular identifiers. Via MiXCR, TCRdb re-called the PCR reads, giving one row per CDR3 protein. Among 580,000 or so distinct CDR3 sequences listed, around 23% were seen once. The source material was PBMCs, mostly from graft donor cells, sampled 360 days after TCRalphabeta/CD19-depleted stem cell transplant. The source is a boy less than two years old who had a stem cell transplant for acute myeloid leukemia, so the T cells may come from the graft donor.

This clonotype was counted between two and nine times. The rearrangement uses TRBV9 and TRBJ2-5; D might be TRBD1 (5 bases). Looked up from germline, CDR1 is SGDLS and CDR2 is YYNGEE. The CDR3 is made up of 20 amino acids. Between the trimmed V and J ends, which lost 3 bases and 0 bases, there was a span of 27 bases. This chain's CDR3 is CASSAVPQPGLRGNQETQYF. The CDR3 DNA is TGTGCCAGCAGCGCAGTTCCCCAACCAGGGTTAAGGGGCAACCAAGAGACCCAGTACTTC.

This clonotype has ten or more counts. V is TRBV6-5 and J is TRBJ2-1; tentatively, D is TRBD2 (6 bases). Per germline, CDR1 MNHEY and CDR2 SVGAGI. This CDR3 comprises 11 residues. Trimming cost V 7 bases and J 9 bases, with 10 bases left between them. CDR3 DNA sequence: TGTGCCAGCATGCGGGGAGCTGAGCAGTTCTTC. It translates to CASMRGAEQFF.

This clonotype has a handful of counts. The rearrangement joins TRBV20-1 to TRBJ2-7, with 7 positions matching TRBD1. There are 14 residues in the CDR3. Germline values: CDR1 DFQATT, CDR2 SNEGSKA (reference sequence). Trimming removed 2 bases from V and 0 bases from J; junction bases left unmatched: 4. The CDR3 nucleotides are TGCAGTGCTAGAAAGGGGGCGAGCTCCTACGAGCAGTACTTC. It encodes CSARKGASSYEQYF.

The chain is built from TRBV12-3 or TRBV12-4 and TRBJ2-5, with D possibly called TRBD1 or TRBD2 (5 bases each). V lost 1 base and J lost 5, with 17 bases in between. This CDR3 has 16 amino acids. The CDR3 is CASSLEALWGRETQYF. The CDR3 nucleotides read TGTGCCAGCAGTTTAGAGGCTCTTTGGGGACGGGAGACCCAGTACTTC.